Listed below are T cell receptor beta chains from one sample, sequenced in a study of T cells in Graves' hyperthyroidism and ophthalmopathy. TCRdb reprocessed the multiplex PCR reads via MiXCR and lists one record per CDR3 protein. The repertoire consists of about 590,000 distinct CDR3 sequences, with about 15% occurring once and the leading ten covering 6.5% to 8%. The specimen was blood. The receptors were gathered from a woman in her twenties or thirties with Graves' hyperthyroidism. Both conserved end residues are part of each CDR3.

CDR3: CASSLEGGKQGTQYF
V: TRBV7-3

CDR3: CASSPKDSNTEAFF
V: TRBV5-8

CDR3: CASNRDGVSYNEQFF
V: TRBV7-2

CDR3: CASSQDSQGYQPQHF
V: TRBV3-1

CDR3: CASSADSRVFTEAFF
V: TRBV9

CDR3: CASSRTGQGSHEQYF
V: TRBV18

CDR3: CASRLGGGNTYEQYF
V: TRBV6-1

CDR3: CASSLDQLQFYEQYF
V: TRBV11-2

CDR3: CASSWGVLASSYEQYF
V: TRBV11-2

CDR3: CASRGPSIEQFF
V: TRBV12-3/TRBV12-4

CDR3: CASSTHRDTYQPQHF
V: TRBV6-1

CDR3: CASQLFRAGTETQYF
V: TRBV2

CDR3: CSAPLQGANNSPLHF
V: TRBV20-1

CDR3: CRPKAGSLADTQYF
V: TRBV20-1

CDR3: CASSTGYTTRLAGVSHEQFF
V: TRBV19

CDR3: CASSELGGRSYNEQFF
V: TRBV10-2

CDR3: CASSEYYLTDTQYF
V: TRBV25-1

CDR3: CASSQEREGPYEQYF
V: TRBV4-2

CDR3: CASSLSTSGWYNEQFF
V: TRBV6-1

CDR3: CACKPYSGSDNEQFF
V: TRBV30

CDR3: CASSRQGTYGYTF
V: TRBV13

CDR3: CASSLSRTGVVAGGDEQFF
V: TRBV27

CDR3: CASSSTGGLGGNQPQHF
V: TRBV19

CDR3: CAISFRSGRADEQFF
V: TRBV10-3